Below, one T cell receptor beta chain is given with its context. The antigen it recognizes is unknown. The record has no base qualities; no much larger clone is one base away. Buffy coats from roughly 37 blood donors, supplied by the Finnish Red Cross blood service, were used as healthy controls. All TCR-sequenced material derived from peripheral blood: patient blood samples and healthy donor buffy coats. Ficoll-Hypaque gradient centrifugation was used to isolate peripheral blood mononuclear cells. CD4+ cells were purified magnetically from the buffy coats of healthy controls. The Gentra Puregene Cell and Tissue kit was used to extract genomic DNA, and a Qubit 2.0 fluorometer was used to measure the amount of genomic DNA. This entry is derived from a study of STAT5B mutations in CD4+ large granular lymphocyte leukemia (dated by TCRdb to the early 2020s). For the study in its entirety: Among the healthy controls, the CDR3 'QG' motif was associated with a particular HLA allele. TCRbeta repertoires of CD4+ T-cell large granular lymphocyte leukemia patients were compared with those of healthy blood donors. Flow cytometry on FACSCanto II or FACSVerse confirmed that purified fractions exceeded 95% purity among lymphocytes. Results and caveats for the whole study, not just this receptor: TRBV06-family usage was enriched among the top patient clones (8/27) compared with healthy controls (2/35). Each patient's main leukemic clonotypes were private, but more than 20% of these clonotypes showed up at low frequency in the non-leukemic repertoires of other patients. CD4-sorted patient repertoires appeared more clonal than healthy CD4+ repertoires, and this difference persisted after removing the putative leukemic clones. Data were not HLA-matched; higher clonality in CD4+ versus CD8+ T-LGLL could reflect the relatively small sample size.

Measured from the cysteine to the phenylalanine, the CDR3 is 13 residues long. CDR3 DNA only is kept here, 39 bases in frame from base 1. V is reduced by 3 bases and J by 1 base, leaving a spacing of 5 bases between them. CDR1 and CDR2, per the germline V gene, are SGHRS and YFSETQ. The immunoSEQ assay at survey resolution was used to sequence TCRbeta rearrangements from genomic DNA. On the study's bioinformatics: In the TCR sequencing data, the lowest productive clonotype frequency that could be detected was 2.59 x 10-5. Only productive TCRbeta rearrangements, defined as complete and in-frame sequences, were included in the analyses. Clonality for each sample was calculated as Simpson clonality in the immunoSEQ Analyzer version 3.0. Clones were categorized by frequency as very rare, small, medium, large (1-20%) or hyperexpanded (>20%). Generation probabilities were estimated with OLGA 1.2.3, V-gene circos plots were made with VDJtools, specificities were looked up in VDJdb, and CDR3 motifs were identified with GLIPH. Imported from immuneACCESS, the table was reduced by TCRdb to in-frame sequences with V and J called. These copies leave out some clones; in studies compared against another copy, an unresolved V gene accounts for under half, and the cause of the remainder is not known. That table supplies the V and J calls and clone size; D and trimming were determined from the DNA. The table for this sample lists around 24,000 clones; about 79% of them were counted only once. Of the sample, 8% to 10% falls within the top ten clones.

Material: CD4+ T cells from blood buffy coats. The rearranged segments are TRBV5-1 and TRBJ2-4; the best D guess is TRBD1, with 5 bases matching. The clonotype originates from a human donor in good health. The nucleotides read TGCGCCAGCAGCTCAGGGGCCAAAAACATTCAGTACTTC. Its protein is CASSSGAKNIQYF.